The 7 T cell receptor beta chains below come from one sample, sequenced in a study of CD8+ T cells in alopecia areata. RNA was isolated and reverse transcribed to cDNA, the sequencing template. The repertoire was sequenced with immunoSEQ multiplex PCR; TCRdb's copy has only in-frame clones and lacks some. Here the sample spans about 200,000 clones, roughly three fifths being singletons. The sample taken for sequencing was CD8+ T cells sorted from blood. The receptors originated from a human donor in good health.

The V call is TRBV27, the J call TRBJ2-1, with 12 positions matching TRBD2. CDR1 and CDR2 from the germline V gene are MNHEY and SMNVEV (reference sequence). V was clipped by 5 bases and J by 6 bases; unmatched bases: 5. CDR3 size: 15 residues. The DNA for the CDR3 is TGTGCCAGCAGTACCACTAGCGGGGGGAGCAATGAGCAGTTCTTC. Protein: CASSTTSGGSNEQFF.

The rearrangement joins TRBV5-6 to TRBJ2-3; 10 nucleotides match TRBD2. Looked up from germline, CDR1 is SGHDT and CDR2 is YYEEEE. Unmatched junction bases numbered 7, after V lost 3 bases and J lost 0 bases. The CDR3 has 17 residues. The CDR3 DNA follows: TGTGCCAGCAGCTCCCTCCTAGCGGGGGCTAGCACAGATACGCAGTATTTT. This sequence encodes CASSSLLAGASTDTQYF.

Only a few counts were recorded for this clone. The V call is TRBV7-2, the J call TRBJ2-2; TRBD2 matches at 7 bases. Looked up from germline, CDR1 is SGHTA and CDR2 is FQGNSA. The junction had 9 bases not matched to a gene; V was cut back by 5 bases and J by 3 bases. CDR3 size: 16 residues. The CDR3 loop reads CASSPREGLYTGELFF. Written as DNA, the CDR3 is TGTGCCAGCAGCCCTAGAGAGGGACTATACACCGGGGAGCTGTTTTTT.

The rearrangement uses TRBV7-9 and TRBJ2-7; 10 bases match TRBD2. CDR3 length: 18 residues. The germline gives CDR1 SEHNR, CDR2 FQNEAQ (reference sequence). Trimming removed 3 bases from V and 3 bases from J; junction bases left unmatched: 14. CDR3 amino acids: CASSFPTSGAKNGYEQYF. DNA for the CDR3: TGTGCCAGCAGCTTCCCCACTAGCGGGGCTAAAAACGGCTACGAGCAGTACTTC.

CDR3 region: CSVQDDRGLGYTF. In nucleotides, the CDR3 is TGCAGCGTCCAAGACGACAGGGGGCTAGGCTACACCTTC. The V call is TRBV29-1, the J call TRBJ1-2; 10 bases agree with TRBD1. CDR1 is SQVTM and CDR2 is ANQGSEA in the germline V gene. The length of the CDR3 is 13 residues. J gave up 8 bases and V 6 bases, and 9 bases lay outside the gene matches.

This rearrangement joins TRBV14 to TRBJ1-1; tentatively, D is TRBD1 (6 bases). The CDR3 has 12 residues. Germline V gives CDR1 SGHDN, CDR2 FVKESK. Deletions cut 5 bases from V and 4 bases from J, with 8 bases between. The CDR3 region has the DNA TGTGCCAGCAGCTCAGGGGCCACTGAAGCTTTCTTT. This translates into CASSSGATEAFF.

The chain recombines TRBV6-5 with TRBJ2-4; a possible D gene is TRBD1 (5 bases). The V gene's germline CDR1 is MNHEY and CDR2 SVGAGI. CDR3 size: 16 residues. V lost 0 bases and J 6 bases, leaving 15 bases between the germline ends. DNA for the CDR3: TGTGCCAGCAGTTACTCCCCCCAGGGTGACTCAAACATTCAGTACTTC. This encodes CASSYSPQGDSNIQYF.